Described below is a single TCR beta chain sequence and its context. It was with a sample-barcoded 5' primer and a J-beta primer mix that a second PCR of roughly 7 to 12 cycles was run. TCRdb fed the 5' RACE reads into MiXCR, producing one record per CDR3 protein. The table includes about a million distinct CDR3 sequences, 30% to 40% detected once. About 10 milliliters of peripheral blood were drawn from each donor into EDTA-treated tubes. Trimming pared 1 base from V and 1 base from J, leaving 8 bases between. CDR3 length: 14 amino acids. Germline V gene data show CDR1 as SGHKS and CDR2 as YYEKEE (reference sequence). This sample is part of a study of blood T cells in healthy people across ages.

The TCR originated in a man between 18 and 35 years old in good health. V gene TRBV5-5 combines with J gene TRBJ1-2; D ambiguous. Sample: blood. CDR3 coding DNA: TGTGCCAGCAGCTTGCTAAACCTTAACTATGGCTACACCTTC. This codes for CASSLLNLNYGYTF.